This T cell receptor beta chain was documented in a study of shared clonotypes between healthy human individuals. Study-level results: Among donors, clonotype sharing was expected to be affected by sequencing depth.

Using immunoSEQ multiplex PCR, the repertoire was profiled, and TCRdb retains in-frame clones only, with some absent. The data contain a few million clones, approximately 95% of them singletons. With regard to this clone: Its target is not known.

This sequence originates from a man aged 18-30 years in good health. Some clones in this sample may be carry-over from other donors' samples. The sequenced material came from naive CD4+ T cells from PBMCs. Regarding subset: CD45RA+ positively selected.

CDR3 region: CAISEPEASRQETQYF. CDR3 in DNA: TGTGCCATCAGTGAGCCCGAGGCCAGCAGACAAGAGACCCAGTACTTC. The gene calls are TRBV10-3 and TRBJ2-5; D gene ambiguous. V gave up 2 bases and J gave up 2 bases, with 15 bases separating them. CDR3 size: 16 residues. Germline V gene lookup returns CDR1 ENHRY and CDR2 SYGVKD.